Presented here are 21 T cell receptor beta chains from one specimen sequenced in a study of CD8 T cells in Susac syndrome. RNA was extracted with the RNeasy kit, and a quantity of about 0.45 to 1 ug was reverse transcribed using random hexamers. Via MiXCR, TCRdb re-called the immunoSEQ multiplex PCR reads, giving one row per CDR3 protein. Among about 200,000 distinct CDR3 sequences listed, approximately 95% were seen once. The sample consisted of CD4+ T cells from PBMCs. Every receptor here comes from a human donor in good health.

The rearrangement uses TRBV4-1 and TRBJ1-2, with a possible D match to TRBD1 (5 bases). From germline, CDR1 is MGHRA and CDR2 YSYEKL. Trimming shortened V by 2 bases and J by 3 bases, and 13 bases separated the two germline ends. CDR3 size: 15 residues. The CDR3 is CASSQPHDSHYGYTF. In nucleotides, the CDR3 is TGCGCCAGCAGCCAACCCCACGACAGTCACTATGGCTACACCTTC.

This chain joins TRBV12-3 or TRBV12-4 and TRBJ2-7; 7 bases agree with TRBD1. The V gene end was trimmed by 6 bases and the J gene end by 3 bases; junction bases not matched to a gene: 8. CDR3 length: 14 amino acids. The CDR3 region is CASRISGTVYEQYF. CDR3 bases: TGTGCCAGCAGGATATCAGGGACAGTCTACGAGCAGTACTTC.

The V and J genes are TRBV20-1 and TRBJ1-2, with 7 bases fitting TRBD1. CDR3 length equals 14 residues. The V and J ends lost 4 bases and 6 bases, in that order; junction bases with no gene match: 11. Germline CDR1 reads DFQATT; CDR2 reads SNEGSKA (reference sequence). In DNA, the CDR3 is TGCAGTGCTACCTCCACAGGGGAACGGAATGGCTACACCTTC. Its protein product is CSATSTGERNGYTF.

V usage is TRBV14 and J usage is TRBJ2-5; 12 bases agree with TRBD2. The CDR3 loop spans 16 amino acids. In germline, CDR1 is SGHDN, CDR2 FVKESK. J gave up 5 bases and V 4 bases, and 8 bases lay outside the gene matches. The CDR3 sequence is CASSPKTSGSWETQYF. The CDR3 bases are TGTGCCAGCAGCCCGAAGACTAGCGGGAGCTGGGAGACCCAGTACTTC.

The V and J genes are TRBV2 and TRBJ2-7, with D possibly TRBD2 on 5 matching bases. V was pared by 9 bases and J by 1 base, with 13 bases between. The germline CDR1 and CDR2 sequences are SNHLY and FYNNEI. CDR3 length: 13 residues. The CDR3 coding sequence is TGTGCCAGTGACCCGGGATCATCCTACGAGCAGTACGTC. This translates into CASDPGSSYEQYV.

About this clonotype: A junction end diverges from the germline sequence, so it may reflect a read error. V usage is TRBV30 and J usage is TRBJ1-1, with D unclear. The CDR3 consists of 13 residues. The germline V gene encodes CDR1 GTSNPN and CDR2 SVGIG (reference sequence). The CDR3 spells CVWSTAGYTEAFF. The CDR3 DNA is TGTGTCTGGAGTACCGCGGGGTACACTGAAGCTTTCTTT. The variable domain in full, with the rest retrieved from reference TRBV30 and TRBJ1-1, is SQTIHQWPATLVQPVGSPLSLECTVEGTSNPNLYWYRQAAGRGLQLLFYSVGIGQISSEVPQNLSASRPQDRQFILSSKKLLLSDSGFYLCVWSTAGYTEAFFGQGTRLTVV.

This clonotype was found once. The rearrangement joins TRBV5-6 to TRBJ1-5; D may be TRBD1 (5 bases). CDR3 length equals 15 residues. Germline V gene lookup returns CDR1 SGHDT and CDR2 YYEEEE. Trimming removed 4 bases at V and 3 bases at J, with 14 bases between. CDR3 in DNA: TGTGCCAGCAGCCGGAGGTGGGGGGACAATCAGCCCCAGCATTTT. Translated, it gives CASSRRWGDNQPQHF.

The chain uses TRBV20-1 and TRBJ1-1; D is perhaps TRBD1 (5 bases). V shed 3 bases and J shed 0 bases, with 17 bases lying between them. Per the germline V gene, CDR1 is DFQATT and CDR2 is SNEGSKA (reference sequence). The CDR3 has 16 residues. This CDR3 reads CSARIPGSGLNTEAFF. CDR3 in DNA: TGCAGTGCTAGGATTCCAGGGTCGGGGTTGAACACTGAAGCTTTCTTT.

The genes are TRBV28 and TRBJ1-5; 9 bases are a match to TRBD1. Looked up from germline, CDR1 is MDHEN and CDR2 is SYDVKM. V shed 10 bases, J shed 7 bases, and the junction held 11 bases outside the gene matches. The CDR3 is made up of 14 amino acids. The CDR3 spells CATQPGQGRQPQHF. In DNA, the CDR3 is TGTGCCACGCAACCGGGACAGGGCCGCCAGCCCCAGCATTTT.

This sequence joins TRBV29-1 and TRBJ2-5, with D perhaps TRBD1 or TRBD2 (7 bases each). The CDR3 has 13 amino acids. Between the trimmed V and J ends, which lost 8 bases and 2 bases, there was a span of 15 bases. From germline, CDR1 is SQVTM and CDR2 ANQGSEA. CDR3 residues: CSLNRGGQETQYF. The CDR3 region has the DNA TGCAGCCTGAACAGGGGAGGGCAAGAGACCCAGTACTTC.

The chain has TRBV20-1 and TRBJ2-1; the D is unclear. Germline V gene lookup returns CDR1 DFQATT and CDR2 SNEGSKA (reference sequence). The CDR3 totals 12 residues. Trimming removed 3 bases from V and 3 bases from J, with 6 bases in between. CDR3 sequence (DNA): TGCAGTGCTAGTGGAATCTACAATGAGCAGTTCTTC. This codes for CSASGIYNEQFF.

The chain uses TRBV20-1 and TRBJ1-1; no clear D gene. This CDR3 has 9 amino acids. Germline CDR1 and CDR2: DFQATT and SNEGSKA (reference sequence). Deletions cut 8 bases from V and 1 base from J, with 2 bases between. DNA of the CDR3: TGCAGTCCGAACACTGAAGCTTTCTTT. Translated: CSPNTEAFF.

The chain has TRBV29-1 and TRBJ2-4; either TRBD1 or TRBD2 may supply D (6 bases each). The CDR3 sequence is 13 residues long. Germline values: CDR1 SQVTM, CDR2 ANQGSEA. Trimming took off 4 bases at V and 8 bases at J, with 15 bases between the two ends. Here the CDR3 reads CSVVIRGVDIQYF. The CDR3 nucleotides are TGCAGCGTTGTTATTAGGGGGGTCGACATTCAGTACTTC. The whole variable domain, remainder taken from reference TRBV29-1 and TRBJ2-4, is SAVISQKPSRDICQRGTSLTIQCQVDSQVTMMFWYRQQPGQSLTLIATANQGSEATYESGFVIDKFPISRPNLTFSTLTVSNMSPEDSSIYLCSVVIRGVDIQYFGAGTRLSVL.

The chain carries TRBV3-1 and TRBJ2-5, with 10 bases lining up with TRBD2. This CDR3 spans 16 amino acids. The junction had 3 bases not matched to a gene; V was cut back by 1 base and J by 1 base. CDR1 and CDR2 (germline): LGHDT, YNNKEL (reference sequence). The CDR3 loop reads CASSQVVAGGQETQYF. DNA of the CDR3: TGTGCCAGCAGCCAAGTGGTAGCGGGGGGCCAAGAGACCCAGTACTTC.

The chain joins TRBV2 to TRBJ1-5; 7 nucleotides match TRBD1. The CDR3 runs 16 residues. Looked up from germline, CDR1 is SNHLY and CDR2 is FYNNEI. After removal of 7 bases from V and 4 bases from J, the junction contained 13 bases not matched to a gene. The CDR3, as DNA: TGTGCCAGCACCATCTTGCCGGGACAGTATAATCAGCCCCAGCATTTT. It yields the protein CASTILPGQYNQPQHF.

V usage is TRBV3-1 and J usage is TRBJ1-5; no clear D gene. V lost 1 base, J lost 5 bases, and 9 bases lay in between. The CDR3 spans 14 residues. Germline V CDR1 and CDR2: LGHDT, YNNKEL (reference sequence). Here the CDR3 DNA reads TGTGCCAGCAGCCAAGGGGGAGCGGATCAGCCCCAGCATTTT. Encoded protein: CASSQGGADQPQHF.

The V gene is TRBV10-2, the J gene TRBJ2-7; tentatively, D is TRBD1 or TRBD2 (5 bases each). CDR3 length: 12 amino acids. Germline V gene data show CDR1 as WSHSY and CDR2 as SAAADI. The germline V and J ends were trimmed by 4 bases and 6 bases, with 10 bases remaining between them. Here the CDR3 DNA reads TGCGCCAGCAGTGGCACTAGGGGCGAGCAGTACGTC. Translated, it gives CASSGTRGEQYV.

The rearrangement links TRBV19 to TRBJ1-5, with TRBD1 as a possible D gene (5 bases). Trimming cost V 4 bases and J 2 bases, with 9 bases left between them. CDR3 size: 14 residues. Germline V gene lookup returns CDR1 LNHDA and CDR2 SQIVND (reference sequence). CDR3 sequence: CASSSSGGNQPQHF. In DNA, the CDR3 is TGTGCCAGTAGTAGTTCGGGGGGCAATCAGCCCCAGCATTTT.

V gene TRBV15 combines with J gene TRBJ2-4; D call uncertain. The germline V gene encodes CDR1 LNHNV and CDR2 YYDKDF (reference sequence). The CDR3 covers 18 residues. Trimming removed 5 bases at V and 0 bases at J, with 20 bases between. CDR3 bases: TGTGCCACCAGCGACTCTCGCGGTGCCGTGCTAGCCAAAAACATTCAGTACTTC. Translation: CATSDSRGAVLAKNIQYF.

The chain employs TRBV27 and TRBJ2-1, with TRBD2 as a possible D gene (6 bases). Deletions cut 7 bases from V and 8 bases from J, with 15 bases between. CDR1 and CDR2 from the germline V gene are MNHEY and SMNVEV (reference sequence). The CDR3 contains 13 residues. The CDR3: CASTPKPGDEQFF. In nucleotides, the CDR3 is TGTGCCAGCACCCCAAAACCGGGGGATGAGCAGTTCTTC.

The gene calls are TRBV7-2 and TRBJ2-2, with 14 nucleotides matching TRBD2. Germline assignment: CDR1 SGHTA and CDR2 FQGNSA. J gave up 6 bases and V 3 bases, and 6 bases lay outside the gene matches. CDR3 length: 17 residues. This CDR3 reads CASSFGLAGGSSGELFF. Written as DNA, the CDR3 is TGTGCCAGCAGCTTCGGACTAGCGGGAGGCTCCTCCGGGGAGCTGTTTTTT.